Below, 27 T cell receptor beta chains from the same sample are listed, as sequenced in a study of cytomegalovirus exposure and HLA in healthy donors. Primers included in the PCR were 60 Vbeta and 13 Jbeta primers. Using immunoSEQ multiplex PCR, the repertoire was profiled, and TCRdb retains in-frame clones only, with some absent. The sample totals 80,000 to 95,000 clones; its top ten clones hold just over 15%. Sequencing was done on a sample of PBMCs. These receptors all stem from a man in his forties or fifties in good health and CMV-seropositive.

The chain couples TRBV5-4 to TRBJ1-2, with TRBD1 identical over 7 bases. V trimming: 5 bases; J trimming: 3 bases; junction bases outside the gene matches: 4. In germline, CDR1 is SGHNT, CDR2 YYREEE (reference sequence). This CDR3 is 13 amino acids long. The DNA for the CDR3 is TGTGCCAGCAGTTTAACAGGGGACTATGGCTACACCTTC. Protein sequence: CASSLTGDYGYTF.

The chain links TRBV6-5 to TRBJ1-1; D not resolved. Germline V lookup: CDR1 MNHEY, CDR2 SVGAGI. CDR3 length equals 12 residues. Trimming cost V 6 bases and J 1 base, with 6 bases left between them. As DNA, the CDR3 is TGTGCCAGCAGCCCCGGGAACACTGAAGCTTTCTTT. Translating it yields CASSPGNTEAFF.

This chain connects TRBV10-2 to TRBJ2-6, with D uncertain. Germline CDR1 reads WSHSY; CDR2 reads SAAADI. The CDR3 has 17 residues. Trimming removed 8 bases from V and 2 bases from J, with 19 bases in between. This CDR3 is CASLPPGWSTGANVLTF. Here the CDR3 DNA reads TGCGCCAGCCTGCCACCAGGTTGGTCTACTGGGGCCAACGTCCTGACTTTC.

The V call is TRBV29-1, the J call TRBJ2-1, with TRBD2 matching 8 bases. CDR3 length: 16 amino acids. With V trimmed by 1 base and J by 9 bases, 14 bases remained unmatched. CDR1 is SQVTM, CDR2 ANQGSEA, per germline. DNA for the CDR3: TGCAGCGTTGAAGGGGGAGTATTAGCGGGATTTAGTGAGCAGTTCTTC. Translating it yields CSVEGGVLAGFSEQFF.

This chain connects TRBV5-1 to TRBJ2-1; D may be TRBD1 (6 bases). The CDR3 is 13 residues long. V lost 3 bases and J lost 8, with 12 bases in between. The germline CDR1 and CDR2 sequences are SGHRS and YFSETQ. DNA for the CDR3: TGCGCCAGCAGCTGGGCCAGGGGTTATGAGCAGTTCTTC. As protein: CASSWARGYEQFF.

The V and J genes are TRBV7-9 and TRBJ1-1, with a weak D call TRBD1 (6 bases). In germline, CDR1 is SEHNR, CDR2 FQNEAQ (reference sequence). V was shortened by 6 bases and J by 4 bases, with 15 bases between the two germline ends. The CDR3 totals 14 residues. The CDR3 nucleotides read TGTGCCAGCAGTCGAGGGTCCAGGGGCACTGAAGCTTTCTTT. Translated: CASSRGSRGTEAFF.

The chain combines TRBV7-9 with TRBJ2-5; D is possibly TRBD2 (6 bases). This CDR3 comprises 14 residues. Between the trimmed V and J ends, which lost 4 bases and 2 bases, there was a span of 11 bases. The germline CDR1 and CDR2 sequences are SEHNR and FQNEAQ (reference sequence). CDR3 amino acids: CASSSGGAQETQYF. CDR3 bases: TGTGCCAGCAGCTCTGGAGGGGCGCAAGAGACCCAGTACTTC.

The rearrangement joins TRBV6-4 to TRBJ1-1; tentatively, D is TRBD1 (5 bases). V was trimmed by 0 bases and J by 8 bases, leaving 7 bases between them. The CDR3 has 12 amino acids. The germline gives CDR1 MRHNA, CDR2 SNTAGT. The CDR3 loop reads CASSDSGGEAFF. CDR3 nucleotide sequence: TGTGCCAGCAGTGACTCGGGGGGGGAAGCTTTCTTT.

Of note for this clone: One end of the junction does not line up with germline, which may come from a read error. The chain joins TRBV11-2 to TRBJ1-2, with D uncertain. Germline-derived CDR1 and CDR2 are SGHAT and FQNNGV. CDR3 length: 13 residues. CDR3 sequence reads: CASSLTDNFGYTF. The CDR3 coding sequence is TGTGCCAGCAGCTTAACAGACAACTTTGGCTACACCTTC.

The genes are TRBV13 and TRBJ1-2; D not resolved. V was pared by 7 bases and J by 4 bases, with 19 bases between. The CDR3 has 15 residues. Germline loops: CDR1 PRHDT, CDR2 FYEKMQ (reference sequence). CDR3 DNA sequence: TGTGCCAGCACCGAACTCGCGGGTGACTCCTATGGCTACACCTTC. Its translation: CASTELAGDSYGYTF.

V usage is TRBV5-4 and J usage is TRBJ1-1; D is uncertain. The CDR3 is 14 residues long. In germline, CDR1 is SGHNT, CDR2 YYREEE (reference sequence). Trimming left V 0 bases short and J 7 bases short, with 13 bases between. The CDR3 loop reads CASSLVGANLEAFF. The CDR3 region has the DNA TGTGCCAGCAGCTTGGTGGGCGCCAACCTTGAAGCTTTCTTT.

The chain combines TRBV7-2 with TRBJ2-5; 9 nucleotides align to TRBD1. TRBJ2-7 explains the end of the DNA better; the J call may be wrong. The CDR3 runs 15 residues. Germline CDR1 reads SGHTA; CDR2 reads FQGNSA. Here the CDR3 reads CASSLDRDRVHEQYF. The DNA of the CDR3 is TGTGCCAGCAGCTTAGATAGGGACAGGGTCCACGAGCAGTACTTC.

The rearrangement joins TRBV30 to TRBJ2-5, with 7 bases identical to TRBD2. With 0 bases clipped from V and 4 bases from J, the junction kept 2 bases outside the gene matches. Germline V gene sequence: CDR1 GTSNPN, CDR2 SVGIG (reference sequence). The CDR3 consists of 13 residues. The CDR3 DNA follows: TGTGCCTGGAGTGTACGGACTAGAGAGACCCAGTACTTC. Its protein product is CAWSVRTRETQYF.

The rearrangement joins TRBV4-1 to TRBJ1-2; D gene uncertain. The germline V gene has CDR1 MGHRA and CDR2 YSYEKL. Trimming removed 6 bases at V and 4 bases at J, with 15 bases between. This CDR3 contains 14 residues. As DNA, the CDR3 is TGCGCCAGCAGTGCCCGGGAGGAGAGCTATGGCTACACCTTC. As protein: CASSAREESYGYTF.

The chain links TRBV15 to TRBJ1-2; the D gene is possibly TRBD1 (5 bases). Germline V CDR1 and CDR2: LNHNV, YYDKDF (reference sequence). The germline V and J ends were trimmed by 0 bases and 6 bases, with 14 bases remaining between them. The CDR3 is made up of 15 amino acids. CDR3 sequence (DNA): TGTGCCACCAGCAGAGATTTGTCGGGGGGTGATGGCTACACCTTC. This codes for CATSRDLSGGDGYTF. Filled out from reference TRBV15 and TRBJ1-2, the complete variable domain reads DAMVIQNPRYQVTQFGKPVTLSCSQTLNHNVMYWYQQKSSQAPKLLFHYYDKDFNNEADTPDNFQSRRPNTSFCFLDIRSPGLGDTAMYLCATSRDLSGGDGYTFGSGTRLTVV.

CDR3 DNA sequence: TGTGCCAGCAGCGTAGTGGGTAGCGGGGCCTACAATGAGCAGTTCTTC. It encodes CASSVVGSGAYNEQFF. The rearrangement uses TRBV9 and TRBJ2-1, with TRBD2 matching 8 bases. Germline CDR1 reads SGDLS; CDR2 reads YYNGEE. This CDR3 has 16 residues. J lost 2 bases, V lost 0 bases, and 4 bases had no gene match.

The CDR3 DNA reads TGTGCCTGGAGTGCCCTGACAGGGCAGGGTTCACCCCTCCACTTT. It specifies CAWSALTGQGSPLHF. The J gene is TRBJ1-6, the V gene TRBV30; 7 bases are a match to TRBD1. The CDR3 totals 15 residues. Germline V gene data show CDR1 as GTSNPN and CDR2 as SVGIG (reference sequence). With 1 base clipped from V and 9 bases from J, the junction kept 9 bases outside the gene matches.

This chain uses TRBV9 with TRBJ2-1, with a weak D call TRBD2 (6 bases). The V gene lost 7 bases and the J gene lost 7 bases, with 18 bases spanning the gap. CDR3 length equals 14 residues. Germline CDR1 is SGDLS and CDR2 is YYNGEE. CDR3 amino acids: CASGLGTSPNEQFF. CDR3 coding DNA: TGTGCCAGCGGACTCGGGACTTCTCCTAATGAGCAGTTCTTC.

The CDR3 DNA sequence: TGTGCCAGCAGTGAAGGGGAGTACACTGAAGCTTTCTTT. Translating it yields CASSEGEYTEAFF. The rearrangement joins TRBV25-1 to TRBJ1-1, with no clear D. Germline V gene lookup returns CDR1 MGHDK and CDR2 SYGVNS. The CDR3 contains 13 residues. V lost 2 bases to trimming and J lost 3 bases, with 7 bases between them.

This chain connects TRBV5-8 to TRBJ2-4; D ambiguous. V was pared by 2 bases and J by 0 bases, with 9 bases between. Germline CDR1 and CDR2: SGHTS and YDEGEE. This CDR3 spans 15 amino acids. CDR3 bases: TGTGCCAGCAGCTTAGGAGTGGTAGCCAAAAACATTCAGTACTTC. Translating it yields CASSLGVVAKNIQYF.

V gene TRBV5-1 combines with J gene TRBJ2-5, with 14 bases lining up with TRBD2. This CDR3 has 18 amino acids. The V gene end was trimmed by 0 bases and the J gene end by 3 bases; junction bases not matched to a gene: 7. Germline V lookup: CDR1 SGHRS, CDR2 YFSETQ. The CDR3 DNA sequence: TGCGCCAGCAGCTTGGGGACTAGCGGGAGGACTGTCGAAGAGACCCAGTACTTC. Translated: CASSLGTSGRTVEETQYF.

The V and J genes are TRBV11-2 and TRBJ1-3; TRBD1 aligns across 7 bases. Germline V gives CDR1 SGHAT, CDR2 FQNNGV. The length of the CDR3 is 18 residues. V shed 11 bases and J 3 bases; nucleotides not matched to a gene: 22. The chain's CDR3 is CASMGIETGEFGGNTIYF. DNA of the CDR3: TGTGCCTCCATGGGTATAGAAACAGGGGAGTTCGGTGGAAACACCATATATTTT.

This rearrangement joins TRBV5-6 to TRBJ2-5, with 7 bases that match TRBD2. The germline gives CDR1 SGHDT, CDR2 YYEEEE. The V and J ends lost 0 bases and 2 bases, in that order; junction bases with no gene match: 4. This CDR3 spans 15 amino acids. CDR3 DNA: TGTGCCAGCAGCTTGGTGGCGGGAGCTCAAGAGACCCAGTACTTC. This translates into CASSLVAGAQETQYF.

This rearrangement joins TRBV6-5 to TRBJ1-4; no clear D gene. This CDR3 comprises 14 residues. The V and J ends lost 2 bases and 8 bases respectively, with 12 bases between them. Looked up from germline, CDR1 is MNHEY and CDR2 is SVGAGI. Written as DNA, the CDR3 is TGTGCCAGCAGTTACGGTGTCAACAAGGAAAAACTGTTTTTT. This codes for CASSYGVNKEKLFF.

V usage is TRBV10-3 and J usage is TRBJ2-7; D may be TRBD1 (5 bases). The CDR3 covers 12 residues. In germline, CDR1 is ENHRY, CDR2 SYGVKD. Trimming stripped 4 bases from V and 5 bases from J, with 9 bases between. The CDR3 bases are TGTGCCATCAGTGCCCAGGGCCACGAGCAGTACGTC. Residues: CAISAQGHEQYV.

The V and J genes are TRBV11-3 and TRBJ1-4, with 9 bases matching TRBD1. Trimming took 4 bases from V and 6 from J; bases not matched to a gene: 9. The CDR3 totals 16 residues. The germline V gene encodes CDR1 SGHNT and CDR2 YENEEA. The DNA for the CDR3 is TGTGCCAGCAGCTCGGGACAGGGAGGGACGGATGAAAAACTGTTTTTT. It translates to CASSSGQGGTDEKLFF.

CDR3 sequence (DNA): TGTGCCAGCAGCCGGGGGGAGGCCGGGGAGCTGTTTTTT. Its protein product is CASSRGEAGELFF. The gene calls are TRBV4-2 and TRBJ2-2; tentatively, D is TRBD2 (6 bases). CDR1 is LGHNA and CDR2 is YNFKEQ in the germline V gene. This CDR3 is 13 amino acids long. V gave up 4 bases and J gave up 6 bases, with 9 bases separating them.